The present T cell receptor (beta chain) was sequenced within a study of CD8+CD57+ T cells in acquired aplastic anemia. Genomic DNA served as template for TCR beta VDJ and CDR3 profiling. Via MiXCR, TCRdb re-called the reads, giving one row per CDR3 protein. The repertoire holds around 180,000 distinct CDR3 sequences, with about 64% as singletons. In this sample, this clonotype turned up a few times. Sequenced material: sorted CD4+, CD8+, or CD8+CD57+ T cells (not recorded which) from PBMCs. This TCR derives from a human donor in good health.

DNA for the CDR3: TGCGCCAGCAGCCCCTCCACAGGGTCGAATTCACCCCTCCACTTT. Protein product: CASSPSTGSNSPLHF. The gene calls are TRBV4-1 and TRBJ1-6, with a weak D call TRBD1 (6 bases). The V gene's germline CDR1 is MGHRA and CDR2 YSYEKL. The ends were cut back, 4 bases at V and 7 bases at J, with 14 bases in the middle. This CDR3 contains 15 residues.